These 27 T cell receptor beta chains were all obtained from the same sample, sequenced in a study of CD8+CD57+ T cells in acquired aplastic anemia. Template material for TCR beta VDJ and CDR3 profiling consisted of genomic DNA. TCRdb passed the reads through MiXCR, listing each CDR3 protein once. The sample includes some 150,000 distinct CDR3 sequences, 45% to 55% seen only once; the top ten take over 0.95%. Sequencing involved patients with CD8+CD57+ cell expansion previously shown by flow cytometry. Sequences were obtained from sorted CD4+, CD8+, or CD8+CD57+ T cells (not recorded which) from PBMCs. The receptors derive from a human donor with aplastic anemia.

This chain connects TRBV10-3 to TRBJ1-3; tentative D call: TRBD1 (5 bases). The CDR3 is 15 amino acids. The germline V and J ends were trimmed by 9 bases and 0 bases, with 15 bases remaining between them. The germline V gene encodes CDR1 ENHRY and CDR2 SYGVKD. In DNA, the CDR3 is TGTGCCATTTCGTGGACATCTCTCTCTGGAAACACCATATATTTT. This codes for CAISWTSLSGNTIYF.

The CDR3 reads CASSPLPGGAYEQYF. CDR3 coding DNA: TGTGCCAGCTCACCCCTTCCGGGAGGAGCCTACGAGCAGTACTTC. The chain joins TRBV18 to TRBJ2-7, with 7 nucleotides matching TRBD2. V was clipped by 3 bases and J by 2 bases; unmatched bases: 7. The CDR3 loop spans 15 amino acids. Looked up from germline, CDR1 is KGHSH and CDR2 is LQKENI.

The chain carries TRBV2 and TRBJ2-1, with 11 bases aligning to TRBD2. The V segment lost 4 bases and the J segment 10 bases; nucleotides outside the gene matches: 9. This CDR3 contains 15 residues. CDR1 SNHLY and CDR2 FYNNEI come from the germline V gene. The CDR3 spells CASSGTSGSKGEQFF. The CDR3 DNA is TGTGCCAGCAGTGGGACTAGCGGGTCAAAGGGAGAGCAGTTCTTC.

At least ten counts were recorded for this clonotype. The chain recombines TRBV6-5 with TRBJ2-7; D could derive from TRBD1 or TRBD2 (5 bases each). The germline V gene encodes CDR1 MNHEY and CDR2 SVGAGI. The V and J ends lost 6 bases and 2 bases respectively, with 11 bases between them. CDR3 size: 13 residues. The CDR3 sequence is CASRRDPTYEQYF. The CDR3 DNA is TGTGCCAGCAGACGGGACCCAACCTACGAGCAGTACTTC.

The rearrangement uses TRBV7-9 and TRBJ2-7; no reliable D call. CDR1 SEHNR and CDR2 FQNEAQ come from the germline V gene (reference sequence). This CDR3 spans 12 amino acids. V dropped 2 bases and J dropped 7 bases, with 9 bases sitting between them. The CDR3, as DNA: TGTGCCAGCAGCTTAATCGATGGAGAGCAGTACTTC. This gives the protein CASSLIDGEQYF. The entire variable domain, with the rest obtained from reference TRBV7-9 and TRBJ2-7, is as follows: DTGVSQNPRHKITKRGQNVTFRCDPISEHNRLYWYRQTLGQGPEFLTYFQNEAQLEKSRLLSDRFSAERPKGSFSTLEIQRTEQGDSAMYLCASSLIDGEQYFGPGTRLTVT.

Concerning this clonotype: This may come from a read error, since a much larger clone is one base off. The CDR3 end shows no conserved phenylalanine or tryptophan, and so a read error is likely. The chain recombines TRBV5-6 with TRBJ2-2; 8 bases are shared with TRBD1. The CDR3 has 15 amino acids. Germline loops: CDR1 SGHDT, CDR2 YYEEEE. V dropped 3 bases and J dropped 1; count of bases not matched to a gene: 2. CDR3: CASSWDRRNTGELFL. The CDR3, as DNA: TGTGCCAGCAGCTGGGACAGGAGGAACACCGGGGAGCTGTTTCTT.

This clonotype was observed at least ten times. The CDR3 protein is CASREVGQIQETQYF. The CDR3 bases are TGTGCCAGTAGAGAAGTGGGACAGATCCAAGAGACCCAGTACTTC. The rearrangement links TRBV19 to TRBJ2-5; 7 bases line up with TRBD1. This CDR3 has 15 amino acids. The V gene end was trimmed by 6 bases and the J gene end by 1 base; junction bases not matched to a gene: 8. Germline V gene lookup returns CDR1 LNHDA and CDR2 SQIVND (reference sequence).

The chain recombines TRBV12-3 or TRBV12-4 with TRBJ2-5, with D perhaps matching TRBD2 (5 bases). V lost 6 bases and J lost 7, with 12 bases in between. This CDR3 comprises 12 residues. Here the CDR3 reads CASSGGPGTQYF. CDR3 in DNA: TGTGCCAGCAGCGGAGGACCGGGGACCCAGTACTTC.

This clonotype was detected many times. CDR3 coding DNA: TGTGCCAGCAGTGAAGGGCGGGCCCTCGGTTTAGGTAGGCAGTACTTC. Protein product: CASSEGRALGLGRQYF. The J gene is TRBJ2-7, the V gene TRBV2, with D possibly TRBD2 on 5 matching bases. The CDR3 has 16 amino acids. Germline CDR1 is SNHLY and CDR2 is FYNNEI. V dropped 1 base and J dropped 9 bases, with 22 bases sitting between them.

This clonotype was detected many times. This chain uses TRBV20-1 with TRBJ1-4, with D maybe TRBD1 (6 bases). The CDR3 loop spans 17 amino acids. V lost 0 bases, J lost 3 bases, and 17 bases lay in between. Germline-derived CDR1 and CDR2 are DFQATT and SNEGSKA (reference sequence). The CDR3 DNA sequence: TGCAGTGCTAGAGATCTAACAAGGGGGTTGGCTAATGAAAAACTGTTTTTT. Protein sequence: CSARDLTRGLANEKLFF.

This clonotype was recorded many times. V and J are TRBV20-1 and TRBJ2-1; unclear D gene. The CDR3 has 10 residues. Trimming stripped 4 bases from V and 3 bases from J, with 1 base between. CDR1 is DFQATT and CDR2 is SNEGSKA in the germline V gene (reference sequence). Here the CDR3 DNA reads TGCAGTGCTAACTACAATGAGCAGTTCTTC. Translated, it gives CSANYNEQFF.

The rearrangement links TRBV29-1 to TRBJ2-7; D possibly uses TRBD1 or TRBD2 (6 bases each). Deletions cut 1 base from V and 2 bases from J, with 21 bases between. The CDR3 has 17 residues. CDR1 and CDR2 from the germline V gene are SQVTM and ANQGSEA. The CDR3 nucleotides are TGCAGCGTTGAAGCCCGGAGGGACATCGCGGAGACCTACGAGCAGTACTTC. Its translation: CSVEARRDIAETYEQYF.

The V gene is TRBV24-1, the J gene TRBJ1-1; no reliable D call. With 9 bases removed from V and 0 bases from J, the gap between germline ends came to 10 bases. The CDR3 contains 13 residues. Germline CDR1 is KGHDR and CDR2 is SFDVKD. CDR3 in amino acids: CATSQDLNTEAFF. The CDR3 DNA is TGTGCCACCTCTCAGGACCTGAACACTGAAGCTTTCTTT.

This clonotype was picked up a small number of times. V usage is TRBV25-1 and J usage is TRBJ1-6, with 7 bases matching TRBD1. The CDR3 contains 18 residues. CDR1 is MGHDK, CDR2 SYGVNS, per germline. The ends lost 3 bases at V and 0 bases at J; junction bases unmatched: 8. The CDR3 coding sequence is TGTGCCAGCAGTGATGACAGGGCTAGGGGCTCCTATAATTCACCCCTCCACTTT. As protein: CASSDDRARGSYNSPLHF. Combining the CDR3 with reference TRBV25-1 and TRBJ1-6 gives the whole variable domain EADIYQTPRYLVIGTGKKITLECSQTMGHDKMYWYQQDPGMELHLIHYSYGVNSTEKGDLSSESTVSRIRTEHFPLTLESARPSHTSQYLCASSDDRARGSYNSPLHFGNGTRLTVT.

This clonotype was found many times. V is TRBV5-6 and J is TRBJ2-1, with no clear D. There are 14 residues in the CDR3. CDR1 is SGHDT and CDR2 is YYEEEE in the germline V gene. The V end lost 0 bases, the J end lost 3 bases, and 7 bases lay between the germline ends. The CDR3 here is CASSLVSDYNEQFF. As DNA, the CDR3 is TGTGCCAGCAGCTTGGTTTCCGACTACAATGAGCAGTTCTTC.

This clonotype was picked up a small number of times. This sequence joins TRBV10-3 and TRBJ2-3; 11 bases are shared with TRBD2. The CDR3 runs to 16 residues. V was pared by 10 bases and J by 2 bases, with 11 bases of the junction left unmatched. Germline CDR1 is ENHRY and CDR2 is SYGVKD. The CDR3 reads CASHSGLAGITDTQYF. The CDR3 nucleotides are TGTGCCAGCCACTCCGGACTAGCGGGCATCACAGATACGCAGTATTTT.

In its sample, this clonotype was seen many times. The genes are TRBV7-9 and TRBJ2-3; the match to TRBD2 covers 10 bases. J gave up 0 bases and V 5 bases, and 8 bases lay outside the gene matches. The CDR3 extends over 17 amino acids. CDR1 is SEHNR, CDR2 FQNEAQ, per germline (reference sequence). CDR3 region: CASSNNLAGASTDTQYF. CDR3 coding DNA: TGTGCCAGCAGCAACAACCTAGCGGGGGCCAGCACAGATACGCAGTATTTT.

This clonotype was recorded many times. The rearrangement links TRBV11-1 to TRBJ1-1; tentative D call: TRBD1 (5 bases). From germline, CDR1 is SGHAT and CDR2 FQDESV (reference sequence). CDR3 size: 13 residues. Trimming cost V 2 bases and J 7 bases, with 11 bases left between them. The CDR3 DNA sequence: TGTGCCAGCAGCTTATCCGCCAGGGTTGAAGCTTTCTTT. Its protein product is CASSLSARVEAFF.

V is TRBV15 and J is TRBJ1-5; 8 positions match TRBD1. Germline V CDR1 and CDR2: LNHNV, YYDKDF (reference sequence). This CDR3 has 15 amino acids. V lost 0 bases and J lost 7; bases outside the gene matches: 5. DNA for the CDR3: TGTGCCACCAGCAGAGATCAGGGGGCACGACAGCCCCAGCATTTT. Translated: CATSRDQGARQPQHF.

This clonotype was found a few times. The genes are TRBV5-1 and TRBJ2-7; tentatively, D is TRBD1 (6 bases). The CDR3 consists of 14 residues. Germline CDR1 is SGHRS and CDR2 is YFSETQ. V lost 4 bases, J lost 6 bases, and 17 bases lay in between. CDR3 sequence (DNA): TGCGCCAGCAGCGAGGGACAAGTTGAGGGCGAGCAGTACTTC. Its protein product is CASSEGQVEGEQYF.

The chain couples TRBV5-4 to TRBJ2-1, with 10 bases identical to TRBD2. This CDR3 has 14 amino acids. The ends lost 4 bases at V and 10 bases at J; junction bases unmatched: 8. Germline-derived CDR1 and CDR2 are SGHNT and YYREEE (reference sequence). In DNA, the CDR3 is TGTGCCAGCAGCCTGAGCGGGGGGGCCGTCGAGCAGTTCTTC. The encoded protein is CASSLSGGAVEQFF.

This clonotype appeared a single time. A single base separates this from a much larger clone, so it may be a read error. The rearrangement joins TRBV12-3 or TRBV12-4 to TRBJ1-1; 8 bases map to TRBD1. This CDR3 comprises 14 residues. V was pared by 3 bases and J by 10 bases, with 10 bases of the junction left unmatched. CDR3 in amino acids: CASSLVRDRSAAFF. As DNA, the CDR3 is TGTGCCAGCAGTTTGGTACGGGACAGGAGTGCAGCTTTCTTT.

This clonotype occurred many times. This chain connects TRBV6-1 to TRBJ1-6, with D perhaps matching TRBD1 (5 bases). The CDR3 sequence is 12 residues long. The V end lost 6 bases, the J end lost 12 bases, and 12 bases lay between the germline ends. CDR1 and CDR2 from the germline V gene are MNHNS and SASEGT. For the CDR3, the DNA is TGTGCCAGCAGCCCGGGGGGTTTACCCCTCCACTTT. Translation: CASSPGGLPLHF.

In regard to this clonotype: This may come from a read error, since a much larger clone is one base off. The chain joins TRBV5-6 to TRBJ1-5; D gene uncertain. This CDR3 spans 16 amino acids. V gave up 7 bases and J gave up 2 bases, with 19 bases separating them. The germline V gene encodes CDR1 SGHDT and CDR2 YYEEEE. The CDR3 region has the DNA TGTGCCAGCTCTCAGTCGAGGGATGTAGGCAATCAGCCCCAGCATTTT. Protein sequence: CASSQSRDVGNQPQHF.

This chain uses TRBV15 with TRBJ1-6, with TRBD1 matching 9 bases. V was clipped by 0 bases and J by 7 bases; unmatched bases: 4. CDR1 is LNHNV and CDR2 is YYDKDF in the germline V gene (reference sequence). The CDR3 extends over 16 amino acids. This CDR3 reads CATSRDLTGGNSPLHF. The CDR3 DNA sequence: TGTGCCACCAGCAGAGATCTAACAGGGGGCAATTCACCCCTCCACTTT. Supplemented by reference TRBV15 and TRBJ1-6, the full variable domain reads DAMVIQNPRYQVTQFGKPVTLSCSQTLNHNVMYWYQQKSSQAPKLLFHYYDKDFNNEADTPDNFQSRRPNTSFCFLDIRSPGLGDTAMYLCATSRDLTGGNSPLHFGNGTRLTVT.

The chain employs TRBV24-1 and TRBJ2-5, with 9 bases identical to TRBD2. CDR1 is KGHDR, CDR2 SFDVKD, per germline. J lost 4 bases, V lost 7 bases, and 15 bases had no gene match. This CDR3 contains 17 residues. The CDR3 region is CATSPGTSRRRGETQYF. CDR3 nucleotides: TGTGCCACCAGCCCCGGGACTAGCAGGAGAAGGGGAGAGACCCAGTACTTC.

V and J are TRBV3-1 and TRBJ2-3, with D perhaps being TRBD1 or TRBD2 (5 bases each). The V and J ends lost 1 base and 3 bases respectively, with 5 bases between them. The CDR3 contains 13 residues. From germline, CDR1 is LGHDT and CDR2 YNNKEL (reference sequence). The CDR3, as DNA: TGTGCCAGCAGCCAAGGGGGGACAGATACGCAGTATTTT. The encoded protein is CASSQGGTDTQYF.